The 25 T cell receptor beta chains presented below share a single source sample, sequenced in a study of T cells expressing NK-cell markers. Reprocessing the 5' RACE reads, TCRdb reports a single entry for every CDR3 protein and omits DNA. The sample features 500,000 or so distinct CDR3 sequences, with 3.5% to 4.5% in its top ten. Sequences were obtained from blood T cells: a sorted CD56 or NKG2C T cell subset, CD4+ or CD8+ T cells, or bulk PBMC T cells (not recorded which). These receptors were obtained from a man younger than 35 in good health.

This chain joins TRBV27 and TRBJ2-1; the TCRdb call, TRBD1, lacks DNA for checking. This CDR3 has 16 residues. Per germline, CDR1 MNHEY and CDR2 SMNVEV (reference sequence). The CDR3 sequence is CASSSPGTGGSDEQFF.

The genes are TRBV20-1 and TRBJ2-7; checking the TCRdb D call of TRBD1 is not possible without DNA. Per germline, CDR1 DFQATT and CDR2 SNEGSKA (reference sequence). The CDR3 spans 12 residues. This chain's CDR3 is CSVPDVSYEQYF.

The CDR3 loop is CASSKTGSAYGYTF. This chain uses TRBV21-1 with TRBJ1-2; as DNA is missing, the TRBD1 call by TCRdb cannot be tested. TRBV21-1 is a pseudogene segment. The CDR3 is 14 amino acids.

The chain links TRBV20-1 to TRBJ2-1; TCRdb selects TRBD2, and the lack of DNA leaves this call unchecked. Per the germline V gene, CDR1 is DFQATT and CDR2 is SNEGSKA (reference sequence). This CDR3 has 18 residues. Here the CDR3 reads CSAPSTSGRESSYNEQFF.

This chain joins TRBV29-1 and TRBJ1-4. The germline gives CDR1 SQVTM, CDR2 ANQGSEA. The CDR3 has 13 amino acids. The CDR3 sequence is CSVFGELEEKLFF.

The chain joins TRBV20-1 to TRBJ1-1. Germline CDR1 reads DFQATT; CDR2 reads SNEGSKA (reference sequence). The CDR3 is made up of 15 amino acids. The chain's CDR3 is CSRPDGASGNTEAFF.

V is TRBV7-9 and J is TRBJ2-7; the D call of TRBD2 rests on TCRdb alone, since no DNA is present to check it. The CDR3 totals 15 residues. CDR1 is SEHNR, CDR2 FQNEAQ, per germline (reference sequence). The CDR3 region is CASSIAGGPSYEQYF.

The V gene is TRBV18, the J gene TRBJ2-4; the D call of TRBD2 rests on TCRdb alone, since no DNA is present to check it. The CDR3 spans 16 residues. Germline assignment: CDR1 KGHSH and CDR2 LQKENI. The CDR3 protein is CASSRAASGPENIQYF. Looking up the rest from reference TRBV18 and TRBJ2-4 gives the full variable domain: NAGVMQNPRHLVRRRGQEARLRCSPMKGHSHVYWYRQLPEEGLKFMVYLQKENIIDESGMPKERFSAEFPKEGPSILRIQQVVRGDSAAYFCASSRAASGPENIQYFGAGTRLSVL.

This chain uses TRBV12-3 or TRBV12-4 with TRBJ2-5; TCRdb indicates TRBD1, and absent DNA this call remains unverified. This CDR3 has 14 residues. CDR3 loop: CASSSTGGQETQYF.

The chain recombines TRBV11-3 with TRBJ2-5; checking the TCRdb D call of TRBD2 is not possible without DNA. CDR1 is SGHNT, CDR2 YENEEA, per germline. The CDR3 runs to 15 residues. The CDR3 sequence is CASSHLLREVETQYF.

The genes are TRBV9 and TRBJ2-6; TCRdb calls TRBD1, which cannot be checked without DNA. The CDR3 is made up of 17 amino acids. In germline, CDR1 is SGDLS, CDR2 YYNGEE. The CDR3 region is CASSVDRGLSGANVLTF.

The chain combines TRBV5-5 with TRBJ1-5; absent DNA, TCRdb's TRBD1 call cannot be checked. CDR3 length equals 14 residues. CDR1 and CDR2 (germline): SGHKS, YYEKEE (reference sequence). CDR3 in amino acids: CASRPDRDGQPQHF.

The chain is built from TRBV7-8 and TRBJ2-1; checking the TCRdb D call of TRBD2 is not possible without DNA. The CDR3 totals 15 residues. Per germline, CDR1 SGHVS and CDR2 FQNEAQ. This chain's CDR3 is CASRTGTSGTNEQFF.

The V call is TRBV4-1, the J call TRBJ1-3. The CDR3 sequence is 12 residues long. Germline V gene lookup returns CDR1 MGHRA and CDR2 YSYEKL. Here the CDR3 reads CASSQERSSIYF.

The CDR3 spells CASGRAERADTQYF. The chain is built from TRBV7-9 and TRBJ2-3; TCRdb's assignment of TRBD2 cannot be checked, as there is no DNA. The CDR3 consists of 14 residues. Germline V gives CDR1 SEHNR, CDR2 FQNEAQ (reference sequence).

The chain couples TRBV7-2 to TRBJ2-2. Germline V gene lookup returns CDR1 SGHTA and CDR2 FQGNSA. The length of the CDR3 is 14 residues. This chain's CDR3 is CASSFTSSGGELFF.

V gene TRBV6-6 combines with J gene TRBJ1-1. The length of the CDR3 is 13 residues. Per the germline V gene, CDR1 is MNHNY and CDR2 is SVGAGI (reference sequence). CDR3 in amino acids: CASSGRGSTEAFF.

This chain uses TRBV11-2 with TRBJ2-3; the D gene TCRdb calls, TRBD2, cannot be checked with no DNA. The CDR3 has 15 residues. CDR1 is SGHAT and CDR2 is FQNNGV in the germline V gene. The CDR3 is CASSLDGRLADTQYF.

The rearrangement joins TRBV5-4 to TRBJ1-1. This CDR3 has 14 amino acids. Germline V CDR1 and CDR2: SGHNT, YYREEE (reference sequence). The CDR3: CASSLKGIRTEAFF.

The chain couples TRBV27 to TRBJ2-3; lacking DNA, the TRBD2 call made by TCRdb goes unchecked. The CDR3 runs to 18 residues. The germline V gene encodes CDR1 MNHEY and CDR2 SMNVEV (reference sequence). The CDR3 is CASSPLRTSGRAGDTQYF.

This CDR3 is CAIPLRNHTDTQYF. V is TRBV10-3 and J is TRBJ2-3. The CDR3 length is 14 residues. Germline V gene lookup returns CDR1 ENHRY and CDR2 SYGVKD.

The chain has TRBV28 and TRBJ2-7. Germline V gene sequence: CDR1 MDHEN, CDR2 SYDVKM. The CDR3 sequence is 16 residues long. CDR3 residues: CASRRGTDQYFYEQYF.

The chain's CDR3 is CASSQAWRPYQETQYF. The rearrangement uses TRBV3-1 and TRBJ2-5; TCRdb proposes TRBD1, but this gene call is untestable without DNA. The CDR3 is 16 residues long. Germline CDR1 reads LGHDT; CDR2 reads YNNKEL (reference sequence).

V usage is TRBV12-3 or TRBV12-4 and J usage is TRBJ2-3. This CDR3 comprises 12 residues. CDR3 sequence reads: CASRGFTDTQYF.

V is TRBV6-4 and J is TRBJ2-7; the TRBD1 assignment by TCRdb is unverifiable without DNA. This CDR3 is 14 amino acids long. CDR1 MRHNA and CDR2 SNTAGT come from the germline V gene. The CDR3 loop reads CASSDSGTTYEQYF.